This T cell receptor (beta chain) emerged from a study of tumor and adjacent non-tumor tissue in lung cancer. The library came from three nested PCR rounds adapted from ARM-PCR protocols. TCRdb used MiXCR to reprocess the multiplex PCR reads, holding one entry per CDR3 protein. The sample lists about 70,000 distinct CDR3 sequences, 55% to 85% occurring once. The study's findings and limits: Tumor repertoires had a smaller top 100 clone share than normal lung. Tumor tissue had significantly higher TCR diversity than normal lung.

The CDR3 extends over 14 amino acids. Trimming shortened V by 7 bases and J by 8 bases, and 18 bases separated the two germline ends. A word on this clonotype: The antigen remains undetermined.

RNA was extracted from bulk tissue without any cell sorting. Sample: lung tumor tissue. The rearrangement links TRBV12-3 or TRBV12-4 to TRBJ2-1; D may be TRBD2 (5 bases). The TCR originated in a man between 60 and 75 years old with non-small cell lung cancer. Written as DNA, the CDR3 is TGTGCCAGCACTCCAGGATTAGCGAACGATGAGCAGTTCTTC. Translating gives CASTPGLANDEQFF.